The 11 T cell receptor beta chains below come from one sample, sequenced in a study of human T cells and chemical hapten exposure. MiXCR, run by TCRdb on the RACE reads, gives a single entry per CDR3 protein. The table has 84,000 or so distinct CDR3 sequences, around 9.6% seen once; the top ten hold 2.5%. Time point indicated: patch test 2, 6 weeks after DPC sensitization. Treatment given: therapeutic diphenylcyclopropenone sensitization with weekly scalp DPC. The material was whole blood, obtained in connection with sensitization to the hapten diphenylcyclopropenone (DPC). These receptors were obtained from a woman in her thirties with alopecia areata. Some clones in this sample may be carry-over from other donors' samples.

This clonotype was found many times. CDR3 region: CASSLVVGETQYF. CDR3 DNA sequence: TGTGCCAGCAGCTTAGTTGTCGGGGAGACCCAGTACTTC. The gene calls are TRBV7-9 and TRBJ2-5, with D unclear. This CDR3 is 13 amino acids long. The germline V and J ends were trimmed by 1 base and 5 bases, with 8 bases remaining between them. CDR1 and CDR2 from the germline V gene are SEHNR and FQNEAQ (reference sequence). Variable domain in full (rest from reference TRBV7-9 and TRBJ2-5): DTGVSQNPRHKITKRGQNVTFRCDPISEHNRLYWYRQTLGQGPEFLTYFQNEAQLEKSRLLSDRFSAERPKGSFSTLEIQRTEQGDSAMYLCASSLVVGETQYFGPGTRLLVL.

The chain uses TRBV19 and TRBJ2-7, with D possibly being TRBD1 (6 bases). CDR3 length: 14 residues. CDR1 is LNHDA, CDR2 SQIVND, per germline (reference sequence). V was shortened by 6 bases and J by 6 bases, with 18 bases between the two germline ends. The CDR3 DNA is TGTGCCAGTAGCCGACCGGGACAACTATCCGAGCAGTACTTC. It yields the protein CASSRPGQLSEQYF.

This clonotype was recorded many times. The chain combines TRBV5-4 with TRBJ2-3, with TRBD2 as a possible D gene (6 bases). The CDR3 covers 14 residues. V was trimmed by 3 bases and J by 0 bases, leaving 8 bases between them. Germline V gene sequence: CDR1 SGHNT, CDR2 YYREEE (reference sequence). The CDR3 sequence is CASSWRGSTDTQYF. Written as DNA, the CDR3 is TGTGCCAGCAGCTGGAGGGGTAGCACAGATACGCAGTATTTT.

The chain employs TRBV5-4 and TRBJ2-2; no definite D call. Germline values: CDR1 SGHNT, CDR2 YYREEE (reference sequence). This CDR3 contains 14 residues. The V and J ends lost 4 bases and 5 bases respectively, with 12 bases between them. The CDR3 reads CASSTQWETGELFF. For the CDR3, the DNA is TGTGCCAGCAGCACCCAATGGGAAACCGGGGAGCTGTTTTTT.

This clonotype has ten or more counts. The chain has TRBV12-3 or TRBV12-4 and TRBJ2-7; D unresolved. The CDR3 has 13 amino acids. The V gene lost 3 bases and the J gene lost 5 bases, with 11 bases spanning the gap. The CDR3 spells CASSFRLVDEQYF. The DNA for the CDR3 is TGTGCCAGCAGTTTCCGTCTGGTCGACGAGCAGTACTTC.

The chain uses TRBV2 and TRBJ2-3; TRBD1 might be the D (6 bases). This CDR3 comprises 15 residues. With 0 bases removed from V and 9 bases from J, the gap between germline ends came to 16 bases. The V gene's germline CDR1 is SNHLY and CDR2 FYNNEI. The CDR3 bases are TGTGCCAGCAGTGAAGCGTTGCAGGGGTTAAGGACGCAGTATTTT. Residues: CASSEALQGLRTQYF.

This clonotype occurred many times. The genes are TRBV4-2 and TRBJ2-1; either TRBD1 or TRBD2 may supply D (5 bases each). Germline lookup yields CDR1 LGHNA and CDR2 YNFKEQ. The CDR3 is 16 amino acids. The V end was cut by 4 bases, the J end by 8 bases, with 21 bases between. CDR3: CASSRRPGPTLDEQFF. CDR3 in DNA: TGTGCCAGCAGCCGACGCCCGGGACCGACCCTCGATGAGCAGTTCTTC.

This clonotype was observed a handful of times. The V call is TRBV4-3, the J call TRBJ2-7; D gene ambiguous. V was clipped by 0 bases and J by 5 bases, with 11 bases between them. Germline CDR1 is LGHNA and CDR2 is YSLEER. This CDR3 is 14 amino acids long. The CDR3 region is CASSQDTSRNEQYF. The CDR3 nucleotides are TGCGCCAGCAGCCAAGATACTTCTAGAAACGAGCAGTACTTC.

In nucleotides, the CDR3 is TGTGCCAGCAGATCCGGGACCTCCTACGAGCAGTACTTC. It is translated as CASRSGTSYEQYF. J is TRBJ2-7 and V is TRBV28; tentatively, D is TRBD1 or TRBD2 (5 bases each). The germline gives CDR1 MDHEN, CDR2 SYDVKM. This CDR3 region has 13 residues. V was clipped by 6 bases and J by 0 bases, with 9 bases between them.

This clonotype was picked up many times. The V gene is TRBV2, the J gene TRBJ2-2; tentatively, D is TRBD2 (5 bases). Germline assignment: CDR1 SNHLY and CDR2 FYNNEI. V gave up 3 bases and J gave up 6 bases, with 17 bases separating them. The CDR3 spans 16 residues. DNA for the CDR3: TGTGCCAGCAGTGATCCGGGGTTTTCCGACTCCGGGGAGCTGTTTTTT. It encodes CASSDPGFSDSGELFF.

The table lists this clonotype with many counts. CDR3 residues: CASSPTWTDSNQPQHF. The CDR3 DNA is TGTGCCAGCTCACCTACCTGGACAGATAGCAATCAGCCCCAGCATTTT. The chain combines TRBV18 with TRBJ1-5; tentatively, D is TRBD1 (6 bases). Germline values: CDR1 KGHSH, CDR2 LQKENI. V was trimmed by 3 bases and J by 0 bases, leaving 12 bases between them. There are 16 residues in the CDR3.